This T cell receptor (beta chain) was identified in a study of CD8 T cells in Susac syndrome. Trimming took off 3 bases at V and 4 bases at J, with 6 bases between the two ends. CDR3 length: 12 amino acids. Germline V gene sequence: CDR1 MDHEN, CDR2 SYDVKM. Reverse transcription of 0.5 to 1 ug RNA was performed with random hexamers. TCRdb independently ran MiXCR on the immunoSEQ multiplex PCR reads; one entry per CDR3 protein. The top ten hold 0.13% to 0.15% of the sample, which has under 200,000 distinct CDR3 sequences, more than 90% seen once. The authors carried out high-throughput sequencing of TCR beta. They applied it to CD8+ and CD4+ T cells obtained from blood. Healthy donors were controls matched for age and sex.

The J gene is TRBJ1-2, the V gene TRBV28, with unresolved D. The sample comprised CD4+ T cells from PBMCs. The TCR was taken from a human donor in good health. CDR3 protein: CASSFLGYGYTF. Written as DNA, the CDR3 is TGTGCCAGCAGTTTTCTGGGCTATGGCTACACCTTC.